This is a list of T cell receptor beta chains from one sample in a study of blood T cell repertoires in COVID-19. Here immunoSEQ multiplex PCR was the method, and the copy in TCRdb shows in-frame clones only, minus some. The table records roughly 100,000 clones, 75% to 90% of them present only once. Specimen: peripheral blood. The receptor source for this set is a woman aged 45-65 years with COVID-19, enrolled during active disease. Both conserved end residues are part of each CDR3. The D gene is left open where the match is weak. Some rows mark clone size as missing; the rest say once, few, many or name a class of expanded clone.

V gene: TRBV19
J gene: TRBJ1-2
clone size: .
D gene: .
CDR3 DNA: TGTGCCATCTTAGGGGATGGCTACACCTTC
CDR3 protein: CAILGDGYTF

V gene: TRBV24-1
J gene: TRBJ2-2
clone size: .
D gene: TRBD1
CDR3 DNA: TGTGCCACCAGTGATCCTCTAGGGACAGGGGTTAACACCGGGGAGCTGTTTTTT
CDR3 protein: CATSDPLGTGVNTGELFF

V gene: TRBV6-4
J gene: TRBJ1-2
clone size: .
D gene: TRBD1
CDR3 DNA: TGTGCCAGCAGTGAACAGACAGGGTCTAACTATGGCTACACCTTC
CDR3 protein: CASSEQTGSNYGYTF

V gene: TRBV6-2/TRBV6-3
J gene: TRBJ2-1
clone size: .
D gene: TRBD2
CDR3 DNA: TGTGCCAGCAGCTATACTAGCGGGGGAAGTGAGCAGTTCTTC
CDR3 protein: CASSYTSGGSEQFF

V gene: TRBV10-3
J gene: TRBJ1-2
clone size: .
D gene: TRBD1
CDR3 DNA: TGTGCCATCAGTGGAGCAGGGGGGAACTATGGCTACACCTTC
CDR3 protein: CAISGAGGNYGYTF

V gene: TRBV5-4
J gene: TRBJ2-7
clone size: once
D gene: TRBD2
CDR3 DNA: TGTGCCAGCAGCTTGGCTGGACTAGACTCCTACGAGCAGTACTTC
CDR3 protein: CASSLAGLDSYEQYF

V gene: TRBV24-1
J gene: TRBJ2-7
clone size: .
D gene: .
CDR3 DNA: TGTGCCACCAGTGATCACCACTTGCGGGGCCTCTACGAGCAGTACTTC
CDR3 protein: CATSDHHLRGLYEQYF

V gene: TRBV3-1/TRBV3-2
J gene: TRBJ2-5
clone size: .
D gene: .
CDR3 DNA: TGTGCCAGCAGCCACTCGGAGACCCAGTACTTC
CDR3 protein: CASSHSETQYF

V gene: TRBV27
J gene: TRBJ2-7
clone size: once
D gene: TRBD1
CDR3 DNA: TGTGCCAGCAGCCAGCCCGGGACAGGGAAGGCCTACGAGCAGTACTTC
CDR3 protein: CASSQPGTGKAYEQYF

V gene: TRBV7-2
J gene: TRBJ2-5
clone size: .
D gene: .
CDR3 DNA: TGTGCCAGCAGCCCAATGGCGGGGATCCAAGAGACCCAGTACTTC
CDR3 protein: CASSPMAGIQETQYF

V gene: TRBV9
J gene: TRBJ2-3
clone size: .
D gene: TRBD1
CDR3 DNA: TGTGCCAGCAGTTTGGACAGGGGGCGCACAGATACGCAGTATTTT
CDR3 protein: CASSLDRGRTDTQYF

V gene: TRBV29-1
J gene: TRBJ1-1
clone size: .
D gene: .
CDR3 DNA: TGCAGCGTTGAATTTCGCGGGGGTTTGGGGGGAGATCAGAACACTGAAGCTTTCTTT
CDR3 protein: CSVEFRGGLGGDQNTEAFF